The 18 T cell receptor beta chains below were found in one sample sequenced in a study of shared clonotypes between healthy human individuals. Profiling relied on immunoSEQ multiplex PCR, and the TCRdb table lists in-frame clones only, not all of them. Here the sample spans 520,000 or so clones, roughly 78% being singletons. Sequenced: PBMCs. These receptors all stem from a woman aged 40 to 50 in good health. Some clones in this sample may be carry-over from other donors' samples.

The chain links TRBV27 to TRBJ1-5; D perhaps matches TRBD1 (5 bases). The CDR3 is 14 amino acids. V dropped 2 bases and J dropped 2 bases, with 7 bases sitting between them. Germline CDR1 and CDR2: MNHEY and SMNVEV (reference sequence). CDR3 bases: TGTGCCAGCAGTTTAGCCAGGGGCAATCAGCCCCAGCATTTT. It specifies CASSLARGNQPQHF.

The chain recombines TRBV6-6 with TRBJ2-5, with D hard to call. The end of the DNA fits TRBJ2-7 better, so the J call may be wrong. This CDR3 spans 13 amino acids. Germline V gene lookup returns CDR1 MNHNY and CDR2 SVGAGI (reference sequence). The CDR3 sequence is CASSYSVGYEQYF. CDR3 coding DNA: TGTGCCAGCAGTTACTCTGTCGGCTACGAGCAGTACTTC.

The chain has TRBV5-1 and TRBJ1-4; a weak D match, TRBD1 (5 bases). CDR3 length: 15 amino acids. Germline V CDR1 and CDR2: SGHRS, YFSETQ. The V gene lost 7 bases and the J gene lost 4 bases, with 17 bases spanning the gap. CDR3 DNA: TGCGCCAGCTCTCGCGGGGCAGACAATAATGAAAAACTGTTTTTT. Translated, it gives CASSRGADNNEKLFF.

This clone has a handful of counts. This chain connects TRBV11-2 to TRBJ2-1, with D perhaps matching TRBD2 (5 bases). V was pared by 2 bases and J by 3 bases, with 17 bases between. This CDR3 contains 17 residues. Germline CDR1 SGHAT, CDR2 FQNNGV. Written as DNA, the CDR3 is TGTGCCAGCAGCTTAAGGGATTGGAGGAATTACTACAATGAGCAGTTCTTC. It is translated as CASSLRDWRNYYNEQFF.

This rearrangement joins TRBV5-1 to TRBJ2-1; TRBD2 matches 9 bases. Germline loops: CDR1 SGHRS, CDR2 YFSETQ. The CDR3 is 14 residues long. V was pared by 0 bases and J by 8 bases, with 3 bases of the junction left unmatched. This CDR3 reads CASSLASGIDEQFF. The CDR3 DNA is TGCGCCAGCAGCTTGGCTAGCGGGATAGATGAGCAGTTCTTC.

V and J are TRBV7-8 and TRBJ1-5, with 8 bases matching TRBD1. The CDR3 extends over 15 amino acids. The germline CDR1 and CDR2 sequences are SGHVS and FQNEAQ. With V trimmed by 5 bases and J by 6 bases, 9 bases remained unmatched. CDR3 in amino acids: CASSKDRGERQPQHF. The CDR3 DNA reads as TGTGCCAGCAGCAAAGACAGGGGAGAGCGTCAGCCCCAGCATTTT.

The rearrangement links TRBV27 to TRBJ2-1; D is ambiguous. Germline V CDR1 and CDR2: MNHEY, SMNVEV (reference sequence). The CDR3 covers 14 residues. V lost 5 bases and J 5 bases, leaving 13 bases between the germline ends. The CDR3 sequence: CASSTYRGHNEQFF. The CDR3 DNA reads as TGTGCCAGCAGTACCTACCGCGGTCACAATGAGCAGTTCTTC.

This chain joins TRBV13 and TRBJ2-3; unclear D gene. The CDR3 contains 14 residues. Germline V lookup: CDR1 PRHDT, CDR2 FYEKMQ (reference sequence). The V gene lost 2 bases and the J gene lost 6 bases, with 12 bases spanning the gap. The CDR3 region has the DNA TGTGCCAGCAGCTTACTATATGTTGGGGATACGCAGTATTTT. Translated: CASSLLYVGDTQYF.

Written as DNA, the CDR3 is TGTGCCAGCAGGTCCGATGGGTACATTCAGTACTTC. Its protein product is CASRSDGYIQYF. The chain is built from TRBV7-9 and TRBJ2-4; D is undetermined. The length of the CDR3 is 12 residues. Trimming pared 6 bases from V and 8 bases from J, leaving 11 bases between. Germline V gives CDR1 SEHNR, CDR2 FQNEAQ (reference sequence).

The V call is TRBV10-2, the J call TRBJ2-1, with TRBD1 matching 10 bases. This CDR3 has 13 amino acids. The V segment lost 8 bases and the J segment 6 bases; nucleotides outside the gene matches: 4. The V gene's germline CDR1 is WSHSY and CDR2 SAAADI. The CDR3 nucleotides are TGCGCCAGCGGAGGGACAGGGGCCAATGAGCAGTTCTTC. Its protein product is CASGGTGANEQFF.

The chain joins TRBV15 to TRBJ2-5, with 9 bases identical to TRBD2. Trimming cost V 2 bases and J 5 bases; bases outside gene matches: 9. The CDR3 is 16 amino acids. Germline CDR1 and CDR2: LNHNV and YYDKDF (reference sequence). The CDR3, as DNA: TGTGCCACCAGCAGAATACTAGCGGGTTTTGGGGAGACCCAGTACTTC. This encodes CATSRILAGFGETQYF.

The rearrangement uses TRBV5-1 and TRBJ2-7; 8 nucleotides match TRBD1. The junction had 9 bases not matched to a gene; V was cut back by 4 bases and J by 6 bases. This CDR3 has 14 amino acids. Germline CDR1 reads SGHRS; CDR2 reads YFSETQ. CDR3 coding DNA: TGCGCCAGCAGCCCGGGACAGGCCCGGTCCGAGCAGTACTTC. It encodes CASSPGQARSEQYF.

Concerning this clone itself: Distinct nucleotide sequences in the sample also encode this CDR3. The CDR3 DNA reads TGTGCCAGCAGCTTAGGACGGACCCAAGAGACCCAGTACTTC. It codes for CASSLGRTQETQYF. This chain uses TRBV7-2 with TRBJ2-5; D gene unclear. The CDR3 covers 14 residues. Deletions cut 1 base from V and 1 base from J, with 7 bases between. Germline V gene sequence: CDR1 SGHTA, CDR2 FQGNSA.

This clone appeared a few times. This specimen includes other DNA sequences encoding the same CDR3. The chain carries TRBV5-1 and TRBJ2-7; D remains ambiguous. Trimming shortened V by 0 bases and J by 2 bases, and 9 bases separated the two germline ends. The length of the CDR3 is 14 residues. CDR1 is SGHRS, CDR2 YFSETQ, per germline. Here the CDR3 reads CASSLVAPAYEQYF. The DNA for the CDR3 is TGCGCCAGCAGCTTGGTTGCCCCAGCCTACGAGCAGTACTTC.

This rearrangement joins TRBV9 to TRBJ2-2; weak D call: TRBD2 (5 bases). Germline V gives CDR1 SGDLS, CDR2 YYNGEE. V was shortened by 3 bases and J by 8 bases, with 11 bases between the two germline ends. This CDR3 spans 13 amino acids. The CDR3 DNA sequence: TGTGCCAGCAGCGCATGGACTTCTGGGGAGCTGTTTTTT. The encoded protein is CASSAWTSGELFF.

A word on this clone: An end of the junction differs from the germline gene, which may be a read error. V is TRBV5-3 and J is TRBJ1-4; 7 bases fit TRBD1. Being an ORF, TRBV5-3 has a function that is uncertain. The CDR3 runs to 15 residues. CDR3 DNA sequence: TGTGCCAGCAGCTTAAGAGGGGGCCTTAATGAAAAACTGTTTTTT. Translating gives CASSLRGGLNEKLFF.

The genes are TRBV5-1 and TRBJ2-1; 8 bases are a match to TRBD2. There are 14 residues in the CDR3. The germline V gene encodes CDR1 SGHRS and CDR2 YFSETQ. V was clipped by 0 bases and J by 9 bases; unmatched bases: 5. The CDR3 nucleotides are TGCGCCAGCAGCTTGGATCCGGGGGGGAGTGAGCAGTTCTTC. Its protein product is CASSLDPGGSEQFF.

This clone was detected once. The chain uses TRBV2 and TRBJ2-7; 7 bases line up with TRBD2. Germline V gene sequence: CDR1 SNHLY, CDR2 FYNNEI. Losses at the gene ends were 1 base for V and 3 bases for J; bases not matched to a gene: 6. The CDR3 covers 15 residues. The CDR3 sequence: CASSEGAGLYYEQYF. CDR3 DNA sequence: TGTGCCAGCAGTGAAGGAGCGGGGTTATACTACGAGCAGTACTTC.